Listed here is a single TCR beta chain. These data belong to a study of blood T cell repertoires in COVID-19. Overall study context: COVID-19 samples from acute and convalescent phases originated in the United States, Italy and Spain. PBMCs, B-cell-depleted T cells, or T cells were the source of the cDNA or gDNA that made up the material.

The ends were cut back, 3 bases at V and 4 bases at J, with 16 bases in the middle. Germline CDR1 is LGHDT and CDR2 is YNNKEL (reference sequence). The CDR3 runs to 16 residues. As handled by the study authors: Researchers report that nucleated cell counts were estimated from reference gene primer amplification. TCRdb's copy holds only in-frame clones and misses some; the assay was immunoSEQ multiplex PCR. From that table come the V and J calls and clone size; the DNA was used to work out D and trimming. The sample records fewer than 70,000 clones, around 86% being singletons. This TCR came from a man aged 35-49 years with COVID-19, enrolled during active disease. The chain combines TRBV3-1 (or the pseudogene TRBV3-2) with TRBJ2-1; maybe TRBD2 (6 bases). The specimen sequenced was peripheral blood. CDR3 in DNA: TGTGCCAGCAGCCAGGACGGGACTTCCTTTTACAATGAGCAGTTCTTC. This sequence encodes CASSQDGTSFYNEQFF.